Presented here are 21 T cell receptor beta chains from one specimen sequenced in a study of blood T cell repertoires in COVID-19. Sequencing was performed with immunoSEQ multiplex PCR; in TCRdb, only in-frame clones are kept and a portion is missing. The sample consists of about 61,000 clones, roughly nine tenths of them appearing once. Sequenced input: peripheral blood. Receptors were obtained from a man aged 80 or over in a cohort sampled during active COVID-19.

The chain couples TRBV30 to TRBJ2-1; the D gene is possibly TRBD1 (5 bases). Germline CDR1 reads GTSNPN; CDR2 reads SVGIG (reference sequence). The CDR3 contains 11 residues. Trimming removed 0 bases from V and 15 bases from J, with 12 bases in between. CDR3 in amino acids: CAWSVMTVTFF. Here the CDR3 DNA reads TGTGCCTGGAGTGTAATGACAGTGACGTTCTTC.

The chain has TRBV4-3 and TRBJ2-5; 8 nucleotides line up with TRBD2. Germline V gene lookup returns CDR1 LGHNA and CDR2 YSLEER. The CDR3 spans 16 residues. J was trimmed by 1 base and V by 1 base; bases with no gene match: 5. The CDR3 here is CASSQAARGGQETQYF. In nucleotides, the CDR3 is TGCGCCAGCAGCCAAGCCGCTCGGGGGGGCCAAGAGACCCAGTACTTC.

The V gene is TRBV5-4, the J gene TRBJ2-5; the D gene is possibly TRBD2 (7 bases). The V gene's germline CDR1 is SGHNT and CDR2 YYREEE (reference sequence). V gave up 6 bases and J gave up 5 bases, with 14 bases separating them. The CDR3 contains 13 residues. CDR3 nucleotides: TGTGCCAGCACCTGGGGGGGCGGGGAGACCCAGTACTTC. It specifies CASTWGGGETQYF.

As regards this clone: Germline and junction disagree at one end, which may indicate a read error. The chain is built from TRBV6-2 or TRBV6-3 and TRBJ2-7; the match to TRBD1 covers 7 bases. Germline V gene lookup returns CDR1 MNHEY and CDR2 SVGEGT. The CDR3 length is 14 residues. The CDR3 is CASSLTGSSHEQYF. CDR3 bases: TGTGCCAGCAGTTTGACAGGGAGCTCCCACGAGCAGTACTTC.

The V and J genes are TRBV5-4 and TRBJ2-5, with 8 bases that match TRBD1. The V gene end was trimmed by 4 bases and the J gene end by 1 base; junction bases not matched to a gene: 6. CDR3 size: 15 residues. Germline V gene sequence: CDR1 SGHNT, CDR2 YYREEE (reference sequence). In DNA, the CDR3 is TGTGCCAGCAGCGGAAGACAGGGGACCCAAGAGACCCAGTACTTC. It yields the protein CASSGRQGTQETQYF.

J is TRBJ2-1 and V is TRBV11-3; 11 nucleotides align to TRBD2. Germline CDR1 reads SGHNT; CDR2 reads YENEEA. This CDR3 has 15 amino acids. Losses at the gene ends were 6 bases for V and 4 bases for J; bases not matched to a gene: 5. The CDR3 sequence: CASSSSGGNYNEQFF. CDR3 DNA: TGTGCCAGCAGTTCTAGCGGGGGGAATTACAATGAGCAGTTCTTC.

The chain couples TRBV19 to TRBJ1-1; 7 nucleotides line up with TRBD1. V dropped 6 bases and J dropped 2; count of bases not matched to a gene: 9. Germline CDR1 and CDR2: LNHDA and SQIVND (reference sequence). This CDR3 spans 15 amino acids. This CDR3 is CASRQRDRINTEAFF. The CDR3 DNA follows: TGTGCCAGTAGGCAACGGGACAGAATAAACACTGAAGCTTTCTTT.

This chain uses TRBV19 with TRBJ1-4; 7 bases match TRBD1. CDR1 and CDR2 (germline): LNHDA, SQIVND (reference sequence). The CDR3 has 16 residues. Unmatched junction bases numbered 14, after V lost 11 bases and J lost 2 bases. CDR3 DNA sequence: TGTGCCTCATCCAACAGGGGACGTCGCACTAATGAAAAACTGTTTTTT. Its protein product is CASSNRGRRTNEKLFF.

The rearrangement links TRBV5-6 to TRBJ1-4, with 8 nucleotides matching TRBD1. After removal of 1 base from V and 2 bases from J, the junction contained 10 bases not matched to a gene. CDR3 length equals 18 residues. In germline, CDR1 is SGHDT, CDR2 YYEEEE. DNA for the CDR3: TGTGCCAGCAGCTTGCTTAAGGCAGGGGGCAAGACTAATGAAAAACTGTTTTTT. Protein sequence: CASSLLKAGGKTNEKLFF.

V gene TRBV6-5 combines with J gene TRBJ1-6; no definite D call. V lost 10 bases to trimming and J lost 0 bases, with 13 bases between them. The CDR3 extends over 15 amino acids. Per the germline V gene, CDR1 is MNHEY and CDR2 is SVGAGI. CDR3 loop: CAIPGGSSYNSPLHF. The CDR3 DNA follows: TGTGCCATACCGGGTGGGAGCTCCTATAATTCACCCCTCCACTTT.

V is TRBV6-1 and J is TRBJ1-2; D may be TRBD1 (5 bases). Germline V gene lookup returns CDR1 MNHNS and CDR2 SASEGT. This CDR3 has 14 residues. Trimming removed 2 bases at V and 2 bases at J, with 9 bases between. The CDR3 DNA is TGTGCCAGCAGTGAATCCCCAGGGAACTATGGCTACACCTTC. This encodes CASSESPGNYGYTF.

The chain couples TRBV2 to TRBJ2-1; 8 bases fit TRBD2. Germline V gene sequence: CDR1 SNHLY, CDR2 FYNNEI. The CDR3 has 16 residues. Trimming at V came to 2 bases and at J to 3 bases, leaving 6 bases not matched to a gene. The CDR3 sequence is CASSEKQRGYYNEQFF. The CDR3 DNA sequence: TGTGCCAGCAGTGAAAAACAGCGGGGGTACTACAATGAGCAGTTCTTC.

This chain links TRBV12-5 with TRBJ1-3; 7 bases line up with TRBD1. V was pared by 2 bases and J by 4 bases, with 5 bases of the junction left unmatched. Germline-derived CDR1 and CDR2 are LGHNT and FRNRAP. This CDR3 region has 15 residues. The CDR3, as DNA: TGTGCTAGTGGTTTGACCCCGACAGGGGGAAACACCATATATTTT. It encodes CASGLTPTGGNTIYF.

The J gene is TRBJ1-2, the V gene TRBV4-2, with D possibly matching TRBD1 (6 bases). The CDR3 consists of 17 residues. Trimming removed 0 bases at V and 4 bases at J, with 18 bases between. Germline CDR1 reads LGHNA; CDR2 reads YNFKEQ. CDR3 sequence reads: CASSQDTAGGRGYGYTF. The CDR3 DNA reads TGTGCCAGCAGCCAAGATACCGCCGGAGGCAGGGGCTATGGCTACACCTTC.

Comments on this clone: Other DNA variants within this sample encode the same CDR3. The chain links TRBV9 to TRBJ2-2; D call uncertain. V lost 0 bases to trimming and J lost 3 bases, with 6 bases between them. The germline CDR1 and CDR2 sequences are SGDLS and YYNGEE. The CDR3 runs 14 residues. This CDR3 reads CASSVGGDTGELFF. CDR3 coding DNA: TGTGCCAGCAGCGTAGGCGGAGACACCGGGGAGCTGTTTTTT.

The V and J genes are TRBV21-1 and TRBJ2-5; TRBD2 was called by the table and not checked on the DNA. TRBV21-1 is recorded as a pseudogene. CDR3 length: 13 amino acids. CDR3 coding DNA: TGTGCCAGCACCAAGCGGGCGGGAGAGACCCAGTACTTC. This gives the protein CASTKRAGETQYF.

Here the CDR3 DNA reads TGTGCCAGCAAAGGGACAGGGGCCTCCGAGCAGTACTTC. Translating gives CASKGTGASEQYF. The rearrangement joins TRBV6-5 to TRBJ2-7, with 10 bases fitting TRBD1. The J segment lost 6 bases and the V segment lost 7 bases, leaving 6 bases of the junction unmatched. Germline V lookup: CDR1 MNHEY, CDR2 SVGAGI. CDR3 size: 13 residues.

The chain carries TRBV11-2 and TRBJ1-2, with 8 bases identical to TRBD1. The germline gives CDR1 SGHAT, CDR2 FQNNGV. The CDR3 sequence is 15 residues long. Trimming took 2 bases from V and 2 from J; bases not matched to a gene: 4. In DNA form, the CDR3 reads TGTGCCAGCAGCTTATCGACAGGGGCCAACTATGGCTACACCTTC. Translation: CASSLSTGANYGYTF.

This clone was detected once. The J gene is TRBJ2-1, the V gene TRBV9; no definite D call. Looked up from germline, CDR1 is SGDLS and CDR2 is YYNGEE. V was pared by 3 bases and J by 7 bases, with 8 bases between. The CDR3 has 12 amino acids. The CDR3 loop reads CASSGDKNEQFF. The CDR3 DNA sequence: TGTGCCAGCAGCGGAGATAAGAATGAGCAGTTCTTC.

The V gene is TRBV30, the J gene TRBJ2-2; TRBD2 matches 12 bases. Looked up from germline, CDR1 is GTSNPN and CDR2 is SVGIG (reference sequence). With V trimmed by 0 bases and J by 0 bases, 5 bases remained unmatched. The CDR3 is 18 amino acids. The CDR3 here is CAWSVRGLAGPNTGELFF. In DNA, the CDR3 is TGTGCCTGGAGTGTACGAGGACTAGCGGGGCCGAACACCGGGGAGCTGTTTTTT.

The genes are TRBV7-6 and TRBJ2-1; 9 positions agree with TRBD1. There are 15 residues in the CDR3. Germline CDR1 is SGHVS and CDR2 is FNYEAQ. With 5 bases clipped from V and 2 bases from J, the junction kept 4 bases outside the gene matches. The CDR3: CASSTGQGAYNEQFF. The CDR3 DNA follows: TGTGCCAGCAGCACGGGACAGGGTGCCTACAATGAGCAGTTCTTC.